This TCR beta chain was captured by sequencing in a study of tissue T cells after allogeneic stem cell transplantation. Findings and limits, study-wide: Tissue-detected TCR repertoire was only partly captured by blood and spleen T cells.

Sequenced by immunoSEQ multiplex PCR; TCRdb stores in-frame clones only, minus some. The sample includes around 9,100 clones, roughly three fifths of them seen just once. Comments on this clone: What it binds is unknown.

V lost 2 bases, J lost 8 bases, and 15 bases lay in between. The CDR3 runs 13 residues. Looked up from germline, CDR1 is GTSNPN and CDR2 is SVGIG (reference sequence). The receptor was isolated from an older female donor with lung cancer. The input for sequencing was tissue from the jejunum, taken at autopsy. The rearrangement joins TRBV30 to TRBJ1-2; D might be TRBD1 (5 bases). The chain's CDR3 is CAWSSAGTGGYTF. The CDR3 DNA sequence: TGTGCCTGGAGTTCCGCGGGGACGGGAGGCTACACCTTC.